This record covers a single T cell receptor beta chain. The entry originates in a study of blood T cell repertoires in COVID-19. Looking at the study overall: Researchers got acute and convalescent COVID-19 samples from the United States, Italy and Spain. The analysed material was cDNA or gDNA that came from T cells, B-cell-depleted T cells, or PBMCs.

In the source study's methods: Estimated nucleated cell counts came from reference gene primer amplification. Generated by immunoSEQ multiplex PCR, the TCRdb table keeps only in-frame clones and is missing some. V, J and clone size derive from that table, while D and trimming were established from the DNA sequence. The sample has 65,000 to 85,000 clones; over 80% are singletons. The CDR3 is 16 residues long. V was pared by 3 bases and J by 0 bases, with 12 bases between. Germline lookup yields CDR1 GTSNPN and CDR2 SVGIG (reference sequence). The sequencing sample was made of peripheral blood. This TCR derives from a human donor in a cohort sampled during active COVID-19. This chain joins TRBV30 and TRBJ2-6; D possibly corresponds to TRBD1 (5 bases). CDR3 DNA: TGTGCCTGGAGGGGGCAGGTTTTCTCTGGGGCCAACGTCCTGACTTTC. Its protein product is CAWRGQVFSGANVLTF. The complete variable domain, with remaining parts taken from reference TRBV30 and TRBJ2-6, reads SQTIHQWPATLVQPVGSPLSLECTVEGTSNPNLYWYRQAAGRGLQLLFYSVGIGQISSEVPQNLSASRPQDRQFILSSKKLLLSDSGFYLCAWRGQVFSGANVLTFGAGSRLTVL.